The clone carrying this TCR beta chain has a count of ten or more. Its antigen is currently unknown. Unique molecular identifiers were incorporated when the TCRbeta library was constructed. TCRdb re-derived calls from the PCR reads in MiXCR, one entry per CDR3 protein. Here the sample spans approximately 300,000 distinct CDR3 sequences, 11% being singletons. This sample was taken from a study of T-cell reconstitution after alpha-beta-depleted transplantation in children. Study outcomes and limitations: At around two months after transplant, the alpha-beta T cells were reportedly derived from several hundred expanded clones that came from non-depleted graft cells.

Germline V CDR1 and CDR2: MNHEY, SVGAGI. The CDR3 extends over 19 amino acids. V lost 1 base to trimming and J lost 0 bases; unmatched junction nucleotides: 14. The material was peripheral blood, obtained 180 days after TCRalphabeta/CD19-depleted stem cell transplant. The rearrangement links TRBV6-5 to TRBJ2-7, with 8 bases aligning to TRBD2. This TCR was sampled from a male patient aged 2 to 10 who had a stem cell transplant for chronic granulomatous disease, so the T cells may come from the graft donor. CDR3 in amino acids: CASSYFKVGGGRSSYEQYF. CDR3 DNA sequence: TGTGCCAGCAGTTACTTCAAAGTCGGCGGGGGGCGAAGCTCCTACGAGCAGTACTTC.